Listed below are T cell receptor beta chains from one sample, sequenced in a study of blood T cell repertoires in COVID-19. Here immunoSEQ multiplex PCR was the method, and the copy in TCRdb shows in-frame clones only, minus some. Of a few hundred thousand clones listed, 70% to 90% are singletons. Sequencing used peripheral blood. Receptor source: a human donor with COVID-19, enrolled during active disease. The donor label of this sample is uncertain. Both conserved end residues are part of each CDR3. D genes are given only for firm matches. Part of the rows lack a size; the others show once, few, many or a class for expanded clones.

len: 15; abundance: .; d_gene: TRBD1; v_gene: TRBV5-4; j_gene: TRBJ1-4; CDR3aa: CASSLQGGPNEKLFF; CDR3nt: TGTGCCAGCAGCTTGCAGGGGGGACCTAATGAAAAACTGTTTTTT
len: 16; abundance: .; d_gene: .; v_gene: TRBV3-1/TRBV3-2; j_gene: TRBJ1-4; CDR3aa: CASSQGSRVTNEKLFF; CDR3nt: TGTGCCAGCAGCCAGGGATCCAGGGTTACAAATGAAAAACTGTTTTTT
len: 14; abundance: .; d_gene: TRBD1; v_gene: TRBV5-4; j_gene: TRBJ2-7; CDR3aa: CASSFGTVSYEQYF; CDR3nt: TGTGCCAGCAGCTTCGGGACAGTGAGCTACGAGCAGTACTTC
len: 15; abundance: .; d_gene: .; v_gene: TRBV20-1; j_gene: TRBJ2-1; CDR3aa: CSASPHSGAYNEQFF; CDR3nt: TGCAGTGCTAGTCCCCATAGCGGAGCTTACAATGAGCAGTTCTTC
len: 12; abundance: .; d_gene: .; v_gene: TRBV12-3/TRBV12-4; j_gene: TRBJ2-3; CDR3aa: CASRGRVDTQYF; CDR3nt: TGTGCCAGCAGGGGGCGAGTAGATACGCAGTATTTT
len: 13; abundance: .; d_gene: TRBD1; v_gene: TRBV5-1; j_gene: TRBJ1-1; CDR3aa: CASSPGTAHPAFF; CDR3nt: TGCGCCAGCAGCCCGGGGACAGCCCACCCAGCTTTCTTT
len: 15; abundance: .; d_gene: .; v_gene: TRBV19; j_gene: TRBJ1-5; CDR3aa: CASREQGSSNQPQHF; CDR3nt: TGTGCCAGTAGGGAACAGGGATCCAGCAATCAGCCCCAGCATTTT
len: 15; abundance: .; d_gene: TRBD1; v_gene: TRBV28; j_gene: TRBJ1-1; CDR3aa: CASSLAQGARTEAFF; CDR3nt: TGTGCCAGCAGCCTAGCGCAGGGGGCGCGTACTGAAGCTTTCTTT
len: 15; abundance: .; d_gene: TRBD2; v_gene: TRBV5-1; j_gene: TRBJ2-7; CDR3aa: CASSWASGSAYEQYF; CDR3nt: TGCGCCAGCAGCTGGGCTAGCGGTTCCGCCTACGAGCAGTACTTC
len: 14; abundance: once; d_gene: .; v_gene: TRBV5-1; j_gene: TRBJ2-3; CDR3aa: CASSDRTRHHTQYF; CDR3nt: TGCGCCAGCAGCGACAGGACACGCCATCATACGCAGTATTTT
len: 11; abundance: once; d_gene: .; v_gene: TRBV6-6; j_gene: TRBJ2-7; CDR3aa: CASSPTYEQYF; CDR3nt: TGTGCCAGCAGCCCCACCTACGAGCAGTACTTC
len: 13; abundance: .; d_gene: .; v_gene: TRBV10-3; j_gene: TRBJ1-1; CDR3aa: CAISESAAAEAFF; CDR3nt: TGTGCCATCAGTGAGTCTGCGGCGGCTGAAGCTTTCTTT
len: 15; abundance: once; d_gene: TRBD1; v_gene: TRBV27; j_gene: TRBJ1-5; CDR3aa: CASSPMTGGNQPQHF; CDR3nt: TGTGCCAGCAGTCCCATGACAGGGGGCAATCAGCCCCAGCATTTT
len: 15; abundance: .; d_gene: .; v_gene: TRBV30; j_gene: TRBJ1-2; CDR3aa: CAWSVDAGGNYGYTF; CDR3nt: TGTGCCTGGAGTGTAGATGCAGGAGGGAACTATGGCTACACCTTC
len: 14; abundance: once; d_gene: .; v_gene: TRBV14; j_gene: TRBJ2-2; CDR3aa: CASSLQQGSGELFF; CDR3nt: TGTGCCAGCAGCTTACAACAGGGTTCGGGGGAGCTGTTTTTT
len: 15; abundance: .; d_gene: TRBD1; v_gene: TRBV18; j_gene: TRBJ1-1; CDR3aa: CASSQYGTGDTEAFF; CDR3nt: TGTGCCAGCTCACAATATGGGACAGGGGACACTGAAGCTTTCTTT
len: 19; abundance: .; d_gene: TRBD1; v_gene: TRBV27; j_gene: TRBJ2-6; CDR3aa: CASSPRIRTGPGGANVLTF; CDR3nt: TGTGCCAGCAGTCCGCGGATACGGACAGGGCCAGGAGGGGCCAACGTCCTGACTTTC
len: 16; abundance: .; d_gene: TRBD2; v_gene: TRBV14; j_gene: TRBJ2-3; CDR3aa: CASSQDSGGSTDTQYF; CDR3nt: TGTGCCAGCAGCCAAGATTCGGGAGGGAGCACAGATACGCAGTATTTT
len: 15; abundance: .; d_gene: .; v_gene: TRBV5-1; j_gene: TRBJ2-2; CDR3aa: CASTINRVSTGELFF; CDR3nt: TGCGCCAGCACCATCAACAGGGTTTCCACCGGGGAGCTGTTTTTT
len: 14; abundance: .; d_gene: .; v_gene: TRBV7-2; j_gene: TRBJ2-7; CDR3aa: CASSLDGNSYEQYF; CDR3nt: TGTGCCAGCAGCTTAGACGGGAATTCCTACGAGCAGTACTTC
len: 15; abundance: .; d_gene: .; v_gene: TRBV5-1; j_gene: TRBJ2-7; CDR3aa: CASSLSGGNTYEQYF; CDR3nt: TGCGCCAGCAGCTTGAGTGGAGGGAACACCTACGAGCAGTACTTC
len: 16; abundance: .; d_gene: TRBD1; v_gene: TRBV7-8; j_gene: TRBJ2-3; CDR3aa: CASSLGRGQRTDTQYF; CDR3nt: TGTGCCAGCAGCTTGGGCAGGGGGCAACGCACAGATACGCAGTATTTT
len: 15; abundance: .; d_gene: TRBD1; v_gene: TRBV6-5; j_gene: TRBJ2-2; CDR3aa: CASSYGTGLTGELFF; CDR3nt: TGTGCCAGCAGTTATGGGACAGGGTTAACCGGGGAGCTGTTTTTT
len: 16; abundance: .; d_gene: .; v_gene: TRBV15; j_gene: TRBJ1-3; CDR3aa: CATSREKSRWGNTIYF; CDR3nt: TGTGCCACCAGCAGAGAGAAATCACGGTGGGGAAACACCATATATTTT